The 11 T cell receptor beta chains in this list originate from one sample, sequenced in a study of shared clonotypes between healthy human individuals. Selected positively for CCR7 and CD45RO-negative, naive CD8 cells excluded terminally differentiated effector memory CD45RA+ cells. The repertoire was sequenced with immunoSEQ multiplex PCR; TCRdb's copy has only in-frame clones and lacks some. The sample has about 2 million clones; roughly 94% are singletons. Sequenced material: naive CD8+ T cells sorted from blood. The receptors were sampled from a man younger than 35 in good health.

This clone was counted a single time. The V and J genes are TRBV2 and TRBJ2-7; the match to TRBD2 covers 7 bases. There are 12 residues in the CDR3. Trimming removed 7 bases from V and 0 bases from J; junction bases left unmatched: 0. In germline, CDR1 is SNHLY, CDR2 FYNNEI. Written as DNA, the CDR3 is TGTGCCAGCACTAGCGGCTCCTACGAGCAGTACTTC. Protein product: CASTSGSYEQYF.

CDR3 sequence reads: CASSQETRGLYEQYF. The CDR3 region has the DNA TGCGCCAGCAGCCAAGAGACGAGGGGACTCTACGAGCAGTACTTC. The chain links TRBV4-1 to TRBJ2-7; the D gene is possibly TRBD2 (6 bases). V shed 0 bases and J shed 3 bases, with 12 bases lying between them. CDR3 length: 15 residues. The germline V gene has CDR1 MGHRA and CDR2 YSYEKL.

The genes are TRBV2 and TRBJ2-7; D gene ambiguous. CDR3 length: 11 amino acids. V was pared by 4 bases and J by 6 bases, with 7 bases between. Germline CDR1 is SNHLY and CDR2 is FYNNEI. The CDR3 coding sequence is TGTGCCAGCAGTGGCGCACTCGAGCAGTACTTC. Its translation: CASSGALEQYF. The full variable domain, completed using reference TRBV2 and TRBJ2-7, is EPEVTQTPSHQVTQMGQEVILRCVPISNHLYFYWYRQILGQKVEFLVSFYNNEISEKSEIFDDQFSVERPDGSNFTLKIRSTKLEDSAMYFCASSGALEQYFGPGTRLTVT.

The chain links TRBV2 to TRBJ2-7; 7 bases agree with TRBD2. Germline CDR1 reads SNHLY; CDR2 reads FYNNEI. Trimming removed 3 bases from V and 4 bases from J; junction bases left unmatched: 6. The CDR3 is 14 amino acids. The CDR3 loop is CASSDWRGTYEQYF. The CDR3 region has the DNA TGTGCCAGCAGTGATTGGCGGGGGACGTACGAGCAGTACTTC. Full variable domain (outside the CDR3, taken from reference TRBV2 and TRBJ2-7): EPEVTQTPSHQVTQMGQEVILRCVPISNHLYFYWYRQILGQKVEFLVSFYNNEISEKSEIFDDQFSVERPDGSNFTLKIRSTKLEDSAMYFCASSDWRGTYEQYFGPGTRLTVT.

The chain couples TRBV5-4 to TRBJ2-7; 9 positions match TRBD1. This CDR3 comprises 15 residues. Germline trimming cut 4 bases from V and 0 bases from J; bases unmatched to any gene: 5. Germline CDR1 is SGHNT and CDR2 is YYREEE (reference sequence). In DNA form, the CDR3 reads TGTGCCAGCAGCGCCGACAGGGGGGGCTCCTACGAGCAGTACTTC. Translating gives CASSADRGGSYEQYF.

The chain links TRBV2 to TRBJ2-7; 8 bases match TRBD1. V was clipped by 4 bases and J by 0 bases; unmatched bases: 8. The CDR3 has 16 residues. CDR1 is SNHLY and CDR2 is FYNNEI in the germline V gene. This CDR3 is CASSGTWDRSSYEQYF. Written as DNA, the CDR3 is TGTGCCAGCAGTGGAACCTGGGACAGGAGCTCCTACGAGCAGTACTTC.

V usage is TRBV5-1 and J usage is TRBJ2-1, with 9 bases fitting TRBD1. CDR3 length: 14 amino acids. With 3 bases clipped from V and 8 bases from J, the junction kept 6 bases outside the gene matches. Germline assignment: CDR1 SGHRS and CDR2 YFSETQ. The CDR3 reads CASSSQGALDEQFF. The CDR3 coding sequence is TGCGCCAGCAGCTCACAGGGGGCTCTCGATGAGCAGTTCTTC.

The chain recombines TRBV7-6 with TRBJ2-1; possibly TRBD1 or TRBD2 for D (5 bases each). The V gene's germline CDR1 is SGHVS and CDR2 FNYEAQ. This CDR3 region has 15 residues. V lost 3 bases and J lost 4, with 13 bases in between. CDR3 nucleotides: TGTGCCAGCAGCTTGCCCGGGACCCAATACAATGAGCAGTTCTTC. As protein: CASSLPGTQYNEQFF.

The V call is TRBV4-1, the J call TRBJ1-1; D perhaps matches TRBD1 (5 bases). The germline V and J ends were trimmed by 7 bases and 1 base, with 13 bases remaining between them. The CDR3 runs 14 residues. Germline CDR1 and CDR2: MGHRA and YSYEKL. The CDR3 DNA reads TGCGCCAGCACTTCCGACAGCTGGAACACTGAAGCTTTCTTT. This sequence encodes CASTSDSWNTEAFF.

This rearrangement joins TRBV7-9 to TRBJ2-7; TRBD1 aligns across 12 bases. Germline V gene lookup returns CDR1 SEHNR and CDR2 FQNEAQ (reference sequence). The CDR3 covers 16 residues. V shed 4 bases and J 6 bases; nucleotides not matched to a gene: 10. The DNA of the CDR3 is TGTGCCAGCAGCTCGATTGTGGGACAGGGGGCGCCCGAGCAGTACTTC. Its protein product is CASSSIVGQGAPEQYF. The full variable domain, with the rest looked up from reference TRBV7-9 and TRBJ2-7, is DTGVSQNPRHKITKRGQNVTFRCDPISEHNRLYWYRQTLGQGPEFLTYFQNEAQLEKSRLLSDRFSAERPKGSFSTLEIQRTEQGDSAMYLCASSSIVGQGAPEQYFGPGTRLTVT.

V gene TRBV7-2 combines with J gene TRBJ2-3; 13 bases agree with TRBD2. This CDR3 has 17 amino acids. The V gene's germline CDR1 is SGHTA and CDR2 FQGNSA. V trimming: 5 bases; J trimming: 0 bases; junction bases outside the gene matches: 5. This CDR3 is CASSLGTSGDSTDTQYF. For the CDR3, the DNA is TGTGCCAGCAGCCTAGGGACTAGCGGGGACAGCACAGATACGCAGTATTTT.